This note documents a single TCR beta chain sequence. From the 5' RACE reads, TCRdb called clonotypes with MiXCR, one entry per CDR3 protein. This table has fewer than 700,000 distinct CDR3 sequences, about a fifth appearing once. The sample originates from a study of T-cell memory formation after mild COVID-19. Material for sequencing was PBMCs or a T cell subset sorted from them (not recorded which). The clonotype comes from an adult woman who had mild COVID-19 (a few samples of this study predate the infection). Cell type and time point are not known.

CDR3 bases: TGTGCCAGCAGCTTACCCAGGGTACAATCACCCCTCCACTTT. It specifies CASSLPRVQSPLHF. The rearrangement joins TRBV7-2 to TRBJ1-6, with a possible D match to TRBD1 (5 bases). With 2 bases removed from V and 10 bases from J, the gap between germline ends came to 12 bases. The CDR3 runs 14 residues. Germline V CDR1 and CDR2: SGHTA, FQGNSA.